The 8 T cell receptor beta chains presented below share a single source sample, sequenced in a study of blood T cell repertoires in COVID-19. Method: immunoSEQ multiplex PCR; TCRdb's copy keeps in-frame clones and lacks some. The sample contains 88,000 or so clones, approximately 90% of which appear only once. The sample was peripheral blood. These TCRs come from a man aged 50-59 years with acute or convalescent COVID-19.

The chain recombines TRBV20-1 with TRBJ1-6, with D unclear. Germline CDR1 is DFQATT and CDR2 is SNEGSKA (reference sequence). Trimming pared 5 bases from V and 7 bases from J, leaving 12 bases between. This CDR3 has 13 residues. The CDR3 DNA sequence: TGCAGTGCTGGTGGTCGGGAAAATTCACCCCTCCACTTT. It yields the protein CSAGGRENSPLHF.

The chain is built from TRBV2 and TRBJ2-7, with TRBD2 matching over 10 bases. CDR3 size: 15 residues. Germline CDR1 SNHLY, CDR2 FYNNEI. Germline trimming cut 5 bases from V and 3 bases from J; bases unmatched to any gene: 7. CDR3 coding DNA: TGTGCCAGCAGTCAGGGGGGGACTAGCGTCTACGAGCAGTACTTC. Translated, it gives CASSQGGTSVYEQYF.

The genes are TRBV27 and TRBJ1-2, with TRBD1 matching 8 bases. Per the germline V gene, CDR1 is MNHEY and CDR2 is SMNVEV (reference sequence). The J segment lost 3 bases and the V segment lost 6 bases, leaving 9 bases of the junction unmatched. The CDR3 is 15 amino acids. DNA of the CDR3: TGTGCCAGCAGGCAGGGGGCGCAGAGTTACTATGGCTACACCTTC. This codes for CASRQGAQSYYGYTF.

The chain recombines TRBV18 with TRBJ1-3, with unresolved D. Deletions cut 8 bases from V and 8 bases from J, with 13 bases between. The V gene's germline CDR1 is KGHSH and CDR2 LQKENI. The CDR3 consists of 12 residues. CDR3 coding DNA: TGTGCCAGCCGGGCGGAGGTTGACACCATATATTTT. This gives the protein CASRAEVDTIYF.

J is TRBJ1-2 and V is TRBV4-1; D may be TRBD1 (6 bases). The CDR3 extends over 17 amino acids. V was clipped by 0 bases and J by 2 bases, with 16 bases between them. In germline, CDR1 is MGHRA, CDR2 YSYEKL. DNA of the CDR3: TGCGCCAGCAGCCAAGATCTTGGGGGCGGTCGAAACTATGGCTACACCTTC. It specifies CASSQDLGGGRNYGYTF.

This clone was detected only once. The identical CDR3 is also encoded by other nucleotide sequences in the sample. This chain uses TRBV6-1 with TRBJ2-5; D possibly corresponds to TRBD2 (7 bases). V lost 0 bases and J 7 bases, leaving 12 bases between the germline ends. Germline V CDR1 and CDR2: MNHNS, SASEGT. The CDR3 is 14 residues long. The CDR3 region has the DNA TGTGCCAGCAGTGAAGCGGCAGGGGAGGGGACCCAGTACTTC. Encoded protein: CASSEAAGEGTQYF.

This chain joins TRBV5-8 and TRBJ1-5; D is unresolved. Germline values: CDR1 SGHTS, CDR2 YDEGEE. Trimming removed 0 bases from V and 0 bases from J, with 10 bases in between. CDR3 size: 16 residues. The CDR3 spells CASSLGTSYSNQPQHF. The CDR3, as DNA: TGTGCCAGCAGCTTGGGCACCTCCTATAGCAATCAGCCCCAGCATTTT.

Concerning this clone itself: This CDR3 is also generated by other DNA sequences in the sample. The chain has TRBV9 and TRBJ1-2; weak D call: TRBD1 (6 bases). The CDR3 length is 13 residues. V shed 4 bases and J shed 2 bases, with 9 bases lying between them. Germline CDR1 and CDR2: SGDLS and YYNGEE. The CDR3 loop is CASSPTGNYGYTF. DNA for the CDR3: TGTGCCAGCAGCCCTACAGGGAACTATGGCTACACCTTC.